A selection of T cell receptor beta chains follows, all from one sample in a study of cytomegalovirus exposure and HLA in healthy donors. The method was immunoSEQ multiplex PCR; TCRdb's version includes in-frame clones alone and lacks a portion of them. The table has 200,000 to 250,000 clones, over 70% seen once. The sequencing sample was made of PBMCs. The receptors here all came from a boy aged 2 to 9 in good health and CMV-seronegative. Both conserved end residues are part of each CDR3. Fields, in order: V gene, J gene, D gene, clone size, CDR3 protein, CDR3 DNA. D genes are given only for firm matches. Rows give clone size only sometimes, using once, few, many, or a class for an expanded clone.

v_gene: TRBV21-1
j_gene: TRBJ2-1
d_gene: -
abundance: -
CDR3aa: CASSKTGGCNYEQFF
CDR3nt: TGTGCCAGCAGCAAAACAGGGGGATGTAACTATGAGCAGTTCTTC

v_gene: TRBV27
j_gene: TRBJ1-2
d_gene: TRBD1
abundance: -
CDR3aa: CASSTSRQGARGYTF
CDR3nt: TGTGCCAGCAGTACGAGTCGACAGGGGGCGCGGGGCTACACCTTC

v_gene: TRBV4-2
j_gene: TRBJ2-2
d_gene: TRBD2
abundance: -
CDR3aa: CASSGEASGVNTGELFF
CDR3nt: TGTGCCAGCAGCGGCGAGGCTAGCGGGGTTAACACCGGGGAGCTGTTTTTT

v_gene: TRBV2
j_gene: TRBJ1-5
d_gene: TRBD1
abundance: -
CDR3aa: CASSGGRGLDQPQHF
CDR3nt: TGTGCCAGCAGTGGTGGCAGGGGGCTCGATCAGCCCCAGCATTTT

v_gene: TRBV7-2
j_gene: TRBJ1-1
d_gene: TRBD1
abundance: -
CDR3aa: CASSLRGDRMNTEAFF
CDR3nt: TGTGCCAGCAGCTTAAGGGGGGACAGGATGAACACTGAAGCTTTCTTT

v_gene: TRBV4-1
j_gene: TRBJ1-4
d_gene: TRBD1
abundance: -
CDR3aa: CASSLGTGSEKLFF
CDR3nt: TGCGCCAGCAGCCTAGGGACAGGGTCGGAAAAACTGTTTTTT

v_gene: TRBV9
j_gene: TRBJ1-3
d_gene: TRBD1
abundance: few
CDR3aa: CASSPTGDGNTIYF
CDR3nt: TGTGCCAGCAGCCCGACAGGGGACGGAAACACCATATATTTT

v_gene: TRBV13
j_gene: TRBJ2-5
d_gene: -
abundance: -
CDR3aa: CASSLTRGEETQYF
CDR3nt: TGTGCCAGCAGCCTAACGCGGGGCGAAGAGACCCAGTACTTC

v_gene: TRBV6-1
j_gene: TRBJ2-3
d_gene: TRBD1
abundance: -
CDR3aa: CASSDGDRGTDTQYF
CDR3nt: TGTGCCAGCAGTGATGGGGACAGGGGCACAGATACGCAGTATTTT

v_gene: TRBV18
j_gene: TRBJ2-1
d_gene: TRBD2
abundance: -
CDR3aa: CASSPLAGPYNEQFF
CDR3nt: TGTGCCAGCTCACCCCTAGCGGGTCCCTACAATGAGCAGTTCTTC

v_gene: TRBV7-6
j_gene: TRBJ1-6
d_gene: TRBD1
abundance: -
CDR3aa: CASSPTGTGVAYNSPLHF
CDR3nt: TGTGCCAGCAGCCCTACCGGGACAGGGGTCGCCTATAATTCACCCCTCCACTTT

v_gene: TRBV4-1
j_gene: TRBJ1-1
d_gene: -
abundance: -
CDR3aa: CASSVGRENTEAFF
CDR3nt: TGCGCCAGCAGCGTAGGCAGGGAGAACACTGAAGCTTTCTTT

v_gene: TRBV6-1
j_gene: TRBJ1-4
d_gene: -
abundance: -
CDR3aa: CATAPEGVREKLFF
CDR3nt: TGTGCCACAGCGCCCGAGGGGGTCAGGGAAAAACTGTTTTTT

v_gene: TRBV5-6
j_gene: TRBJ2-1
d_gene: TRBD2
abundance: -
CDR3aa: CASSYEKGTRVSYNEQFF
CDR3nt: TGTGCCAGCAGTTATGAAAAGGGGACTAGAGTATCCTACAATGAGCAGTTCTTC

v_gene: TRBV27
j_gene: TRBJ1-1
d_gene: TRBD1
abundance: -
CDR3aa: CASTRSTYRGTEAFF
CDR3nt: TGTGCCAGCACCCGATCTACTTACAGGGGCACTGAAGCTTTCTTT

v_gene: TRBV27
j_gene: TRBJ2-3
d_gene: TRBD2
abundance: -
CDR3aa: CASSPSGGLTDTQYF
CDR3nt: TGTGCCAGCAGCCCTAGCGGGGGGCTCACAGATACGCAGTATTTT

v_gene: TRBV12-5
j_gene: TRBJ2-5
d_gene: -
abundance: -
CDR3aa: CASGLVTRGVRGQETQYF
CDR3nt: TGTGCTAGTGGTTTGGTAACTCGGGGGGTCAGGGGACAAGAGACCCAGTACTTC

v_gene: TRBV19
j_gene: TRBJ2-2
d_gene: TRBD1
abundance: -
CDR3aa: CASIQGGTGNTGELFF
CDR3nt: TGTGCCAGTATCCAAGGAGGGACAGGGAACACCGGGGAGCTGTTTTTT

v_gene: TRBV25-1
j_gene: TRBJ1-1
d_gene: -
abundance: -
CDR3aa: CASSGPPLATEAFF
CDR3nt: TGTGCCAGCAGTGGTCCTCCCCTGGCCACTGAAGCTTTCTTT

v_gene: TRBV9
j_gene: TRBJ2-1
d_gene: TRBD2
abundance: -
CDR3aa: CASSVSTSGSAEQFF
CDR3nt: TGTGCCAGCAGCGTAAGTACTAGCGGGAGTGCTGAGCAGTTCTTC

v_gene: TRBV2
j_gene: TRBJ2-5
d_gene: TRBD1
abundance: -
CDR3aa: CASSGTGSETQYF
CDR3nt: TGTGCCAGTTCCGGGACAGGATCAGAGACCCAGTACTTC

v_gene: TRBV7-2
j_gene: TRBJ2-5
d_gene: -
abundance: -
CDR3aa: CASSPGGAWETQYF
CDR3nt: TGTGCCAGCAGCCCAGGCGGGGCCTGGGAGACCCAGTACTTC

v_gene: TRBV13
j_gene: TRBJ2-3
d_gene: -
abundance: -
CDR3aa: CASSSDGLGTQYF
CDR3nt: TGTGCCAGCAGCTCGGACGGACTTGGTACGCAGTATTTT

v_gene: TRBV2
j_gene: TRBJ1-2
d_gene: TRBD1
abundance: -
CDR3aa: CASSGQGDYGYTF
CDR3nt: TGTGCCAGCAGCGGACAGGGGGACTATGGCTACACCTTC

v_gene: TRBV20-1
j_gene: TRBJ1-1
d_gene: -
abundance: -
CDR3aa: CSARGGGAAFF
CDR3nt: TGCAGTGCTAGAGGGGGCGGTGCGGCTTTCTTT

v_gene: TRBV27
j_gene: TRBJ2-7
d_gene: -
abundance: -
CDR3aa: CASSALDRSYEQYF
CDR3nt: TGTGCCAGCAGTGCCTTGGACAGATCCTACGAGCAGTACTTC

v_gene: TRBV6-5
j_gene: TRBJ1-1
d_gene: -
abundance: -
CDR3aa: CASSYSGRNEAFF
CDR3nt: TGTGCCAGCAGTTACTCCGGCAGGAATGAAGCTTTCTTT

v_gene: TRBV4-1
j_gene: TRBJ2-2
d_gene: TRBD2
abundance: -
CDR3aa: CASSRELLAGGRFTGELFF
CDR3nt: TGCGCCAGCAGTCGAGAACTGCTAGCGGGGGGGCGGTTCACCGGGGAGCTGTTTTTT

v_gene: TRBV19
j_gene: TRBJ2-1
d_gene: -
abundance: -
CDR3aa: CASMGRWDNEQFF
CDR3nt: TGTGCCAGTATGGGCAGGTGGGACAATGAGCAGTTCTTC

v_gene: TRBV25-1
j_gene: TRBJ1-2
d_gene: -
abundance: -
CDR3aa: CASSAGPQGRGYTF
CDR3nt: TGTGCCAGCAGTGCCGGACCACAGGGACGCGGCTACACCTTC

v_gene: TRBV20-1
j_gene: TRBJ1-2
d_gene: -
abundance: -
CDR3aa: CSATPGYGYTF
CDR3nt: TGCAGTGCTACCCCAGGCTATGGCTACACCTTC

v_gene: TRBV13
j_gene: TRBJ2-7
d_gene: -
abundance: -
CDR3aa: CASSHRGLYEQYF
CDR3nt: TGTGCCAGCAGCCATAGAGGCCTCTACGAGCAGTACTTC

v_gene: TRBV18
j_gene: TRBJ1-3
d_gene: TRBD1
abundance: -
CDR3aa: CASSQPGQQTQKSGNTIYF
CDR3nt: TGTGCCAGCTCACAACCGGGACAGCAAACCCAAAAATCCGGAAACACCATATATTTT

v_gene: TRBV6-1
j_gene: TRBJ2-6
d_gene: TRBD2
abundance: -
CDR3aa: CASSGLAGGAGANVLTF
CDR3nt: TGTGCCAGCAGTGGGCTAGCGGGAGGGGCTGGGGCCAACGTCCTGACTTTC

v_gene: TRBV15
j_gene: TRBJ2-5
d_gene: TRBD1
abundance: -
CDR3aa: CATSNRDRGFDETQYF
CDR3nt: TGTGCCACCAGTAACCGGGACAGGGGGTTCGATGAGACCCAGTACTTC

v_gene: TRBV7-9
j_gene: TRBJ2-2
d_gene: -
abundance: -
CDR3aa: CASTTEGGELFF
CDR3nt: TGTGCCAGCACGACGGAGGGCGGGGAGCTGTTTTTT

v_gene: TRBV10-3
j_gene: TRBJ2-7
d_gene: -
abundance: once
CDR3aa: CATGPGEQYF
CDR3nt: TGTGCCACCGGCCCGGGGGAGCAGTACTTC

v_gene: TRBV6-1
j_gene: TRBJ1-5
d_gene: -
abundance: -
CDR3aa: CASSDRFDQPQHF
CDR3nt: TGTGCCAGCAGCGACAGGTTCGATCAGCCCCAGCATTTT

v_gene: TRBV7-9
j_gene: TRBJ2-3
d_gene: -
abundance: -
CDR3aa: CASSLRAGTSTDTQYF
CDR3nt: TGTGCCAGCAGCTTGAGAGCGGGTACTAGCACAGATACGCAGTATTTT

v_gene: TRBV5-1
j_gene: TRBJ1-3
d_gene: TRBD1
abundance: -
CDR3aa: CASSPGQNSGNTIYF
CDR3nt: TGCGCCAGCAGCCCGGGACAGAACTCTGGAAACACCATATATTTT

v_gene: TRBV30
j_gene: TRBJ1-1
d_gene: -
abundance: -
CDR3aa: CAWEPRGGRNTEAFF
CDR3nt: TGTGCCTGGGAGCCCCGGGGAGGTCGAAACACTGAAGCTTTCTTT